Below are 4 T cell receptor beta chains sequenced from a single sample in a study of blood T cell repertoires in COVID-19. Produced via immunoSEQ multiplex PCR; TCRdb's table is partial and in-frame only. Here the sample spans approximately 73,000 clones, 80% to 90% being singletons. Sequenced input: peripheral blood. The receptors originated from a man older than 75 with acute or convalescent COVID-19.

For the CDR3, the DNA is TGTGCCAGCTCATCCGGGACAGGGGGCGAGGCTTTCTTT. This sequence encodes CASSSGTGGEAFF. V usage is TRBV18 and J usage is TRBJ1-1; 12 bases map to TRBD1. Germline CDR1 KGHSH, CDR2 LQKENI. V shed 5 bases, J shed 11 bases, and the junction held 6 bases outside the gene matches. CDR3 length: 13 residues. Supplemented by reference TRBV18 and TRBJ1-1, the full variable domain reads NAGVMQNPRHLVRRRGQEARLRCSPMKGHSHVYWYRQLPEEGLKFMVYLQKENIIDESGMPKERFSAEFPKEGPSILRIQQVVRGDSAAYFCASSSGTGGEAFFGQGTRLTVV.

V is TRBV5-5 and J is TRBJ1-4, with 7 bases identical to TRBD1. V was clipped by 1 base and J by 0 bases; unmatched bases: 3. The CDR3 has 16 residues. Germline loops: CDR1 SGHKS, CDR2 YYEKEE (reference sequence). As DNA, the CDR3 is TGTGCCAGCAGCTTGATTGGGACAGCAACTAATGAAAAACTGTTTTTT. It yields the protein CASSLIGTATNEKLFF.

Here the CDR3 reads CATSDRQGQETQYF. As DNA, the CDR3 is TGTGCCACCAGTGATCGACAGGGGCAAGAGACCCAGTACTTC. The genes are TRBV24-1 and TRBJ2-5; 8 positions match TRBD1. This CDR3 contains 14 residues. The V gene end was trimmed by 3 bases and the J gene end by 2 bases; junction bases not matched to a gene: 1. CDR1 KGHDR and CDR2 SFDVKD come from the germline V gene.

This chain links TRBV6-6 with TRBJ1-2; a weak D match, TRBD1 (5 bases). From germline, CDR1 is MNHNY and CDR2 SVGAGI (reference sequence). Deletions cut 5 bases from V and 4 bases from J, with 11 bases between. CDR3 length equals 13 residues. The CDR3 loop is CASSAGRIYGYTF. The DNA for the CDR3 is TGTGCCAGCAGTGCGGGACGGATCTATGGCTACACCTTC.